The 14 T cell receptor beta chains in this list originate from one sample, sequenced in a study of blood T cells in healthy people across ages (dated by TCRdb to about 2015). Library generation was performed with 5' RACE. Instrument used: Illumina HiSeq 2500. A second PCR of about 6 to 11 cycles was performed with a sample-barcoded 5' primer and a J-beta primer mix. TCRdb trimmed the raw reads at Q25, called clones with MiXCR and kept productive beta chains. Under each unique CDR3 protein, matching rows form one entry showing the most common genes and DNA. The sample contains roughly 1.6 million distinct CDR3 sequences, about 31% of them found a single time. Together, the top ten hold 11% of the sample. Specimen: blood. The receptors were gathered from a woman in her twenties or thirties in good health.

This clonotype was counted between two and nine times. The chain recombines TRBV20-1 with TRBJ1-5, with D hard to call. CDR1 is DFQATT, CDR2 SNEGSKA, per germline (reference sequence). This CDR3 has 15 residues. Trimming took off 5 bases at V and 2 bases at J, with 16 bases between the two ends. CDR3 sequence reads: CSAPSRTPRNQPQHF. In DNA form, the CDR3 reads TGCAGTGCTCCCTCCCGGACTCCCCGCAATCAGCCCCAGCATTTT.

This chain uses TRBV7-9 with TRBJ2-7; 8 bases agree with TRBD1. The CDR3 loop spans 16 amino acids. Germline V gives CDR1 SEHNR, CDR2 FQNEAQ (reference sequence). V lost 4 bases and J lost 4; bases outside the gene matches: 12. CDR3 bases: TGTGCCAGCAGCTCGGGACAGGCAACTAGCCCATACGAGCAGTACTTC. Translation: CASSSGQATSPYEQYF. The full variable domain, in which reference TRBV7-9 and TRBJ2-7 provide the parts outside the CDR3, is DTGVSQNPRHKITKRGQNVTFRCDPISEHNRLYWYRQTLGQGPEFLTYFQNEAQLEKSRLLSDRFSAERPKGSFSTLEIQRTEQGDSAMYLCASSSGQATSPYEQYFGPGTRLTVT.

This chain connects TRBV28 to TRBJ2-2; 9 nucleotides agree with TRBD1. Per germline, CDR1 MDHEN and CDR2 SYDVKM. The CDR3 covers 16 residues. The V gene end was trimmed by 7 bases and the J gene end by 2 bases; junction bases not matched to a gene: 8. In nucleotides, the CDR3 is TGTGCCAGCAAGGAATCGGGACAGGGTAACACCGGGGAGCTGTTTTTT. Residues: CASKESGQGNTGELFF. Based on the CDR3 plus reference TRBV28 and TRBJ2-2, the full variable domain is DVKVTQSSRYLVKRTGEKVFLECVQDMDHENMFWYRQDPGLGLRLIYFSYDVKMKEKGDIPEGYSVSREKKERFSLILESASTNQTSMYLCASKESGQGNTGELFFGEGSRLTVL.

This clonotype came up a few times. This rearrangement joins TRBV25-1 to TRBJ2-1, with TRBD2 matching over 7 bases. Germline V CDR1 and CDR2: MGHDK, SYGVNS. The CDR3 runs 15 residues. Germline trimming cut 2 bases from V and 3 bases from J; bases unmatched to any gene: 4. The CDR3 coding sequence is TGTGCCAGCAGTGAAGTCGCGGGAGACTACAATGAGCAGTTCTTC. Its protein product is CASSEVAGDYNEQFF.

This clonotype was counted at least ten times. V and J are TRBV4-1 and TRBJ2-7; TRBD1 aligns across 9 bases. Looked up from germline, CDR1 is MGHRA and CDR2 is YSYEKL. V shed 0 bases and J 0 bases; nucleotides not matched to a gene: 6. CDR3 size: 17 residues. In DNA, the CDR3 is TGCGCCAGCAGCCAAGAGCTTGGACAGGGGACCTCCTACGAGCAGTACTTC. Protein: CASSQELGQGTSYEQYF.

This chain uses TRBV6-2 or TRBV6-3 with TRBJ1-2, with no clear D. The germline CDR1 and CDR2 sequences are MNHEY and SVGEGT. The CDR3 totals 12 residues. Deletions cut 0 bases from V and 8 bases from J, with 7 bases between. The CDR3 coding sequence is TGTGCCAGCAGTTACTCTAACCGCGGCTACACCTTC. Translated: CASSYSNRGYTF.

The rearrangement joins TRBV6-1 to TRBJ2-7; no firm D call. The germline gives CDR1 MNHNS, CDR2 SASEGT. Trimming cost V 6 bases and J 0 bases, with 15 bases left between them. The CDR3 loop spans 15 amino acids. This chain's CDR3 is CASRKWAADSYEQYF. CDR3 DNA sequence: TGTGCCAGCAGAAAGTGGGCCGCTGACTCCTACGAGCAGTACTTC.

The chain recombines TRBV6-1 with TRBJ2-7; D not certain. V lost 6 bases to trimming and J lost 4 bases, with 13 bases between them. This CDR3 has 13 residues. The germline CDR1 and CDR2 sequences are MNHNS and SASEGT. The CDR3 coding sequence is TGTGCCAGCAGCACGCGGCGAGTATACGAGCAGTACTTC. It encodes CASSTRRVYEQYF.

J is TRBJ1-2 and V is TRBV4-2; 11 bases line up with TRBD1. Germline V CDR1 and CDR2: LGHNA, YNFKEQ. The trim removed 3 bases at V and 2 bases at J, leaving 5 bases unmatched. This CDR3 is built from 16 residues. CDR3 nucleotides: TGTGCCAGCAGCCACGGACAGGGGGCCTTAAACTATGGCTACACCTTC. As protein: CASSHGQGALNYGYTF.

This clonotype was counted a few times. V and J are TRBV14 and TRBJ2-7; D may be TRBD1 (6 bases). The V and J ends lost 2 bases and 3 bases respectively, with 8 bases between them. CDR1 is SGHDN and CDR2 is FVKESK in the germline V gene. CDR3 length: 13 residues. CDR3 loop: CASSQQGLYEQYF. DNA of the CDR3: TGTGCCAGCAGCCAACAGGGGCTCTACGAGCAGTACTTC.

The gene calls are TRBV27 and TRBJ2-7, with a tentative D call TRBD2 (5 bases). V gave up 6 bases and J gave up 2 bases, with 17 bases separating them. CDR1 and CDR2 (germline): MNHEY, SMNVEV (reference sequence). This CDR3 region has 15 residues. CDR3 loop: CASSYTGEFPYEQYF. CDR3 bases: TGTGCCAGCAGCTACACCGGGGAATTTCCCTACGAGCAGTACTTC.

The CDR3 bases are TGTGCCAGCGGGAGGGCCTTATCATCCTACAATGAGCAGTTCTTC. Translated: CASGRALSSYNEQFF. The chain couples TRBV7-2 to TRBJ2-1, with 7 nucleotides matching TRBD2. This CDR3 has 15 amino acids. V dropped 8 bases and J dropped 1; count of bases not matched to a gene: 8. Germline V gene sequence: CDR1 SGHTA, CDR2 FQGNSA.

The genes are TRBV6-2 or TRBV6-3 and TRBJ2-1; 7 bases fit TRBD2. The CDR3 runs to 16 residues. V lost 6 bases and J lost 1; bases outside the gene matches: 9. Germline V gene lookup returns CDR1 MNHEY and CDR2 SVGEGT. Here the CDR3 reads CASSRWTRGSYNEQFF. The CDR3 DNA reads TGTGCCAGCAGCCGATGGACTAGGGGATCCTACAATGAGCAGTTCTTC.

This clonotype was recorded a few times. V and J are TRBV5-5 and TRBJ2-7; D is perhaps TRBD2 (5 bases). The CDR3 is 15 amino acids. Germline loops: CDR1 SGHKS, CDR2 YYEKEE (reference sequence). V dropped 4 bases and J dropped 4 bases, with 18 bases sitting between them. DNA for the CDR3: TGTGCCAGCAGCGAAGGTCTAGCACGGAGTTACGAGCAGTACTTC. Translating it yields CASSEGLARSYEQYF.